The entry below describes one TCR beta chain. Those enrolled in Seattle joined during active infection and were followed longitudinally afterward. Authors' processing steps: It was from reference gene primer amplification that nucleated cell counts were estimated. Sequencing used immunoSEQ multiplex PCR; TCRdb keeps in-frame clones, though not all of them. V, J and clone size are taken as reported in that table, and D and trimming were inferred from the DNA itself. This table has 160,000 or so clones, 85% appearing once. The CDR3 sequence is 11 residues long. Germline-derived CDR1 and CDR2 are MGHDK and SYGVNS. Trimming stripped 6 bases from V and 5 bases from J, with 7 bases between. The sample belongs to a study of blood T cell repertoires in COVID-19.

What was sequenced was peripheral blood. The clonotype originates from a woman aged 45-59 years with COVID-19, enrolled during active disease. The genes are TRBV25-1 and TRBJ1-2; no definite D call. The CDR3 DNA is TGTGCCAGCAGGACAACATATGGCTACACCTTC. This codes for CASRTTYGYTF.